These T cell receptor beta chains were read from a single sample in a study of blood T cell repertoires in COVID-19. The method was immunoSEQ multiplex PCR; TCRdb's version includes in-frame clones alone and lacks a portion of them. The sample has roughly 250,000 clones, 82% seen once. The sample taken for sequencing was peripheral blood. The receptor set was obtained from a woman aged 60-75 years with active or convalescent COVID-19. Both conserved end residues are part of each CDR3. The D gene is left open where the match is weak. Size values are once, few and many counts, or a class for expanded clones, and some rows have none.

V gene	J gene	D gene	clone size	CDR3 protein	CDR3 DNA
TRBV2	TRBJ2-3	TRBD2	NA	CASRSAGGTDTQYF	TGTGCCAGCAGGTCAGCGGGGGGGACAGATACGCAGTATTTT
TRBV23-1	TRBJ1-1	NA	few	CASSQSEGQGMNTEAFF	TGCGCCAGCAGTCAATCCGAGGGGCAGGGGATGAACACTGAAGCTTTCTTT
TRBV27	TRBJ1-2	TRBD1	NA	CASGIRGTALGYGYTF	TGTGCCAGCGGGATAAGAGGGACAGCTCTAGGCTATGGCTACACCTTC
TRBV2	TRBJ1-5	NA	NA	CASSPWAGANQPQHF	TGTGCCAGCAGTCCTTGGGCGGGGGCTAATCAGCCCCAGCATTTT
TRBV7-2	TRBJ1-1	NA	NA	CASSLSGTAGGTEAFF	TGTGCCAGCAGCTTATCGGGGACGGCGGGGGGCACTGAAGCTTTCTTT
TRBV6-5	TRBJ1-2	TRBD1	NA	CASRRTGGYYGYTF	TGTGCCAGCCGGAGGACAGGGGGATACTATGGCTACACCTTC
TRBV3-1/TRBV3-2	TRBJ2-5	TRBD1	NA	CASRYRGSEWETQYF	TGTGCCAGCAGGTACAGGGGTTCGGAGTGGGAGACCCAGTACTTC
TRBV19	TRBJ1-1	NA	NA	CASSNEAANTEAFF	TGTGCCAGTAGTAACGAGGCAGCGAACACTGAAGCTTTCTTT
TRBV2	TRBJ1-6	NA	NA	CASSENSPLHF	TGTGCCAGCAGCGAGAATTCACCCCTCCACTTT
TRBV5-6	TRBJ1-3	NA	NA	CASSLVADSAGNTIYF	TGTGCCAGCAGCTTGGTAGCGGACTCGGCTGGAAACACCATATATTTT
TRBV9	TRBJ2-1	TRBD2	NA	CASSASGGVLEEQFF	TGTGCCAGCAGCGCCAGCGGGGGGGTGCTGGAGGAGCAGTTCTTC
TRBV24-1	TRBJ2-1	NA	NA	CATTLPRSSYNEQFF	TGTGCCACCACTCTTCCGAGAAGCTCCTACAATGAGCAGTTCTTC
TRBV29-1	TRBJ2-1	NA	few	CSVHQPLVNEQFF	TGCAGCGTCCACCAACCTCTAGTCAATGAGCAGTTCTTC
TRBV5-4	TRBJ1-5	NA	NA	CASSETPRGPQHF	TGTGCCAGCAGCGAGACGCCGAGAGGGCCCCAGCATTTT
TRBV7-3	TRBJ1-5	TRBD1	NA	CASSPIPGQGRRRNQPQHF	TGTGCCAGCAGCCCCATCCCGGGACAGGGGAGGAGGCGCAATCAGCCCCAGCATTTT
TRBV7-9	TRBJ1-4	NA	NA	CASSLRQGGGPSTNEKLFF	TGTGCCAGCAGCTTAAGGCAGGGAGGAGGCCCTTCCACTAATGAAAAACTGTTTTTT
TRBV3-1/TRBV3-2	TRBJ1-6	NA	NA	CASSDREDILHF	TGTGCCAGCAGCGATAGGGAGGACATTCTCCACTTT
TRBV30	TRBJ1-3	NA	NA	CAWSRQAIPGNTIYF	TGTGCCTGGAGTCGACAGGCCATTCCTGGAAACACCATATATTTT
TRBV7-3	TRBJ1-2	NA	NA	CASSLKGPSGSGYTF	TGTGCCAGCAGCTTAAAAGGCCCCTCAGGGTCAGGCTACACCTTC
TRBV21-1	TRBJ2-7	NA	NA	CASSKAGLAAYEQYF	TGTGCCAGCAGCAAAGCGGGACTAGCGGCCTACGAGCAGTACTTC
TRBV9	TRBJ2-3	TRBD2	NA	CASSDGTRSDTQYF	TGTGCCAGCAGCGACGGGACTAGGTCAGATACGCAGTATTTT
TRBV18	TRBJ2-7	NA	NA	CASSQNRQSYEQYF	TGTGCCAGCTCACAAAATCGACAGTCCTACGAGCAGTACTTC
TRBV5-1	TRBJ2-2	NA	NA	CASSLVGENTGELFF	TGCGCCAGCAGCTTGGTAGGGGAGAACACCGGGGAGCTGTTTTTT
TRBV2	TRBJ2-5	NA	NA	CASSGGLGSQETQYF	TGTGCCAGCAGTGGGGGGCTAGGAAGCCAAGAGACCCAGTACTTC
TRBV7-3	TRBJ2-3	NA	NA	CASSLSGLGTDTQYF	TGTGCCAGCAGCTTAAGCGGTTTGGGCACAGATACGCAGTATTTT
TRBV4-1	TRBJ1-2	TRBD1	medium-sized	CASSQEQDRLLYGYTF	TGCGCCAGCAGCCAAGAGCAGGACAGGCTCCTCTATGGCTACACCTTC
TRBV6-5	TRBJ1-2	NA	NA	CASSFGGAKNYGYTF	TGTGCCAGCAGTTTTGGAGGGGCGAAAAACTATGGCTACACCTTC
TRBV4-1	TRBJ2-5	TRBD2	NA	CASSHRLAGGLGETQYF	TGCGCCAGCAGCCATCGACTAGCGGGGGGGCTCGGGGAGACCCAGTACTTC
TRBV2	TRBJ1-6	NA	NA	CASSEVGQGNSPLHF	TGTGCCAGCAGTGAGGTTGGCCAGGGCAATTCACCCCTCCACTTT
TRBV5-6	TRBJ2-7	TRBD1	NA	CASSSGQDEQYF	TGTGCCAGCAGCTCCGGACAGGACGAGCAGTACTTC
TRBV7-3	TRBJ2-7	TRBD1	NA	CASSPGQGRFGEQYF	TGTGCCAGCAGCCCGGGACAGGGGAGGTTCGGCGAGCAGTACTTC
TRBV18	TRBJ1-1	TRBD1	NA	CASSPRAPGTGMNTEAFF	TGTGCCAGCTCACCAAGGGCCCCCGGGACAGGGATGAACACTGAAGCTTTCTTT
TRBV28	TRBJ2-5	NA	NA	CASSLGQEETQYF	TGTGCCAGCAGTTTGGGGCAGGAAGAGACCCAGTACTTC
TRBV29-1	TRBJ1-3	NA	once	CSVEDRLRAGNTIYF	TGCAGCGTTGAAGATCGGCTCAGGGCTGGAAACACCATATATTTT
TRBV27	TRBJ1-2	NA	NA	CATRQGMNLANYGYTF	TGTGCCACCCGGCAGGGGATGAACCTTGCTAACTATGGCTACACCTTC
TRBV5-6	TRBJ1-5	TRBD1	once	CASSSTSLRTGINQPQHF	TGTGCCAGCAGCTCGACTTCCCTCAGGACAGGGATAAATCAGCCCCAGCATTTT
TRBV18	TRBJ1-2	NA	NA	CASSPGGAKYAYTF	TGTGCCAGCTCACCGGGGGGGGCGAAATATGCCTACACCTTC
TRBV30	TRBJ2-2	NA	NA	CAWSGTHNTGELFF	TGTGCCTGGTCCGGGACACATAACACCGGGGAGCTGTTTTTT
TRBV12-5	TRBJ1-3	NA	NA	CASGYSPGSSGNTIYF	TGTGCTAGTGGCTACTCCCCGGGGAGCTCTGGAAACACCATATATTTT
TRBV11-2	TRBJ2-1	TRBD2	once	CASSPLSGSSYNEQFF	TGTGCCAGCAGCCCCCTTAGCGGGAGCTCCTACAATGAGCAGTTCTTC
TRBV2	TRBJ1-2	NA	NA	CASSEFEGGEVGYTF	TGTGCCAGCAGTGAATTTGAGGGCGGCGAGGTGGGCTACACCTTC
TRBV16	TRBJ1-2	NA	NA	CASSPGQNYGYTF	TGTGCCAGCAGCCCCGGACAGAACTATGGCTACACCTTC
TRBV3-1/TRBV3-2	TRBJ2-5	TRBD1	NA	CASSLTGTEFQETQYF	TGTGCCAGCAGCCTTACCGGGACAGAGTTTCAAGAGACCCAGTACTTC
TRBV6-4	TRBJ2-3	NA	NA	CASSARGTDTQYF	TGTGCCAGCAGCGCCCGGGGCACAGATACGCAGTATTTT
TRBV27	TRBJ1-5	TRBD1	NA	CASSGQGARFNQPQHF	TGTGCCAGCAGCGGACAGGGGGCCCGCTTCAATCAGCCCCAGCATTTT
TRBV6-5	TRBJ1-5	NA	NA	CASSYGPGSNQPQHF	TGTGCCAGCAGTTACGGGCCCGGTAGCAATCAGCCCCAGCATTTT
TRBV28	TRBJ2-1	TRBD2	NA	CASSLWASGATYNEQFF	TGTGCCAGCAGCCTGTGGGCTAGCGGGGCCACCTACAATGAGCAGTTCTTC
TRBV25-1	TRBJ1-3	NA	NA	CASSERGRNTIYF	TGTGCCAGCAGTGAAAGGGGAAGGAACACCATATATTTT
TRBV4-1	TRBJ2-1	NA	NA	CASSGAPKYNEQFF	TGCGCCAGCAGCGGAGCGCCAAAATACAATGAGCAGTTCTTC
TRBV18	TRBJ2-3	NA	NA	CASSPQGTRADTQYF	TGTGCCAGCTCACCGCAGGGTACTCGGGCAGATACGCAGTATTTT
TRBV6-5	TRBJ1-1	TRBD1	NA	CASSYSLDRGAFF	TGTGCCAGCAGTTACTCCCTGGACAGGGGAGCTTTCTTT
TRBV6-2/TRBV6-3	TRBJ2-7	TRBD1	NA	CASSYSDRGKNYEQYF	TGTGCCAGCAGTTACTCGGACAGGGGGAAAAACTACGAGCAGTACTTC